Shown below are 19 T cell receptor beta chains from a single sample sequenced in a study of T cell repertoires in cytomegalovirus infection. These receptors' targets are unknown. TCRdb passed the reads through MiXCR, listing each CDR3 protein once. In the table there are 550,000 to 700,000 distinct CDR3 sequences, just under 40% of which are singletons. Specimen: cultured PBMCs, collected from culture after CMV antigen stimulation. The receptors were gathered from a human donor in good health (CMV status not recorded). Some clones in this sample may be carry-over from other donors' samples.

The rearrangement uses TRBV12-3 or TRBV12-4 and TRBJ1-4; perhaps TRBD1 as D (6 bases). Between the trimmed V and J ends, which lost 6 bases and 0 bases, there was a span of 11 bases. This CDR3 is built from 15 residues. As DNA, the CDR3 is TGTGCCAGCAGGTCCACAGGGTCAACTAATGAAAAACTGTTTTTT. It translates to CASRSTGSTNEKLFF.

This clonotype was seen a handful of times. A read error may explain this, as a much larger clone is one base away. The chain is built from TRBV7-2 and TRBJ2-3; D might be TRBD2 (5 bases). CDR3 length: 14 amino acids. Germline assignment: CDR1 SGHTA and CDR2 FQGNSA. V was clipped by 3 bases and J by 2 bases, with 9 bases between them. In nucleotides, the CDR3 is TGTGCCAGCAGCTTCGACGGGAACACAGATACGCAGTATTTT. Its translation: CASSFDGNTDTQYF. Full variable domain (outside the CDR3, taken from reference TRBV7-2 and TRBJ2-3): GAGVSQSPSNKVTEKGKDVELRCDPISGHTALYWYRQSLGQGLEFLIYFQGNSAPDKSGLPSDRFSAERTGGSVSTLTIQRTQQEDSAVYLCASSFDGNTDTQYFGPGTRLTVL.

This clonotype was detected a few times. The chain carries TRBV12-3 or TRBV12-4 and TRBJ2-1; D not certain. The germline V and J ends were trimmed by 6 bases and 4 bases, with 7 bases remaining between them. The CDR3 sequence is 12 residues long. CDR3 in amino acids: CASSHNYNEQFF. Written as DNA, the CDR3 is TGTGCCAGCAGCCACAATTACAATGAGCAGTTCTTC.

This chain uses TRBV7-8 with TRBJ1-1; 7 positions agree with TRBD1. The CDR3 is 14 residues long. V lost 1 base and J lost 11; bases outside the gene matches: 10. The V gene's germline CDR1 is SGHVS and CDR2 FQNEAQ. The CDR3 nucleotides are TGTGCCAGCAGCTTAGGAAGGATGGGACAGTCGGCTTTCTTT. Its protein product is CASSLGRMGQSAFF.

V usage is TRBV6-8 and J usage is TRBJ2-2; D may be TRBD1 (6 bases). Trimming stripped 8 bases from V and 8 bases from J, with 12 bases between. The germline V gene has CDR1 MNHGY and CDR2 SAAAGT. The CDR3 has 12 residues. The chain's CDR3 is CASWRGTGELFF. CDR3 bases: TGTGCCAGCTGGAGAGGGACAGGGGAGCTGTTTTTT.

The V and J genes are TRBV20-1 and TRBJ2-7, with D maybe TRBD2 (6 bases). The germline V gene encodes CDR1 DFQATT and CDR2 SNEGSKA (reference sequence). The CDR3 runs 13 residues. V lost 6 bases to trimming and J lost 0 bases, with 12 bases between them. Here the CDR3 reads CSASAGISYEQYF. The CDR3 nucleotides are TGCAGTGCCTCAGCGGGTATCTCCTACGAGCAGTACTTC.

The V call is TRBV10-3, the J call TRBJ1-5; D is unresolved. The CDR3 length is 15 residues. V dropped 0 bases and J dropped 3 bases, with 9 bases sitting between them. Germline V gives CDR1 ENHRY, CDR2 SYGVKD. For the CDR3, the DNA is TGTGCCATCAGTGAGTCGGCCCAGGACAATCAGCCCCAGCATTTT. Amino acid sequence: CAISESAQDNQPQHF.

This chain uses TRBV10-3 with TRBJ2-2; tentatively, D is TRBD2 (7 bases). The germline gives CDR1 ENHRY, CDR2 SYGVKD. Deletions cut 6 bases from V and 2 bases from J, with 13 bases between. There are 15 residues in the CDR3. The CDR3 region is CAIRAGGRNTGELFF. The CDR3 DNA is TGTGCCATCAGGGCCGGGGGGCGAAACACCGGGGAGCTGTTTTTT.

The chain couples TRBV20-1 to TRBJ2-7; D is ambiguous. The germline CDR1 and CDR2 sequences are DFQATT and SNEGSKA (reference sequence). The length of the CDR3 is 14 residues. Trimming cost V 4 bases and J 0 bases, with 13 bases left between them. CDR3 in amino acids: CSAKDPISSYEQYF. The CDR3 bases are TGCAGTGCTAAGGACCCTATCAGCTCCTACGAGCAGTACTTC.

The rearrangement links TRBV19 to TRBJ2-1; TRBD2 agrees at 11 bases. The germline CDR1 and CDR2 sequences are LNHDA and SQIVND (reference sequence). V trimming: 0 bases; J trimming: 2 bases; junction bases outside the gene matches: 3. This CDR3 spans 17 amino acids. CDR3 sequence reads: CASSIEGGLAAYNEQFF. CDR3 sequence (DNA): TGTGCCAGTAGTATAGAGGGGGGACTAGCGGCCTACAATGAGCAGTTCTTC.

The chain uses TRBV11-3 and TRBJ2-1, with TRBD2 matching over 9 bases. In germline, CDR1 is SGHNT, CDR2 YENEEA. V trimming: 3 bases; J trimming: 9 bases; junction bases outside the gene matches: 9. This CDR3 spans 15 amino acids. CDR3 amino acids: CASSFGQSGRIEQFF. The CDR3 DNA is TGTGCCAGCAGCTTCGGTCAAAGCGGGAGGATTGAGCAGTTCTTC.

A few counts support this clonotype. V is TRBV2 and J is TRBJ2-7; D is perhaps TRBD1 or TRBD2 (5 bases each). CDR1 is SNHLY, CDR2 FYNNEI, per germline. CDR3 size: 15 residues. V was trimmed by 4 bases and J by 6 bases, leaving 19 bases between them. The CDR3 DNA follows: TGTGCCAGCAGTGCCCGGGACGGGGCCCGCGGCGAGCAGTACTTC. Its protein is CASSARDGARGEQYF.

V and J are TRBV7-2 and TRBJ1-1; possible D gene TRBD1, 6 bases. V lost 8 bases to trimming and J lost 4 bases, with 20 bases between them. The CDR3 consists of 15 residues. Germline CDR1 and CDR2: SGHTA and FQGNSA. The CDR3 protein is CASSRGGHLSTEAFF. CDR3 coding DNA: TGTGCCAGCTCCCGCGGGGGACACCTGAGCACTGAAGCTTTCTTT.

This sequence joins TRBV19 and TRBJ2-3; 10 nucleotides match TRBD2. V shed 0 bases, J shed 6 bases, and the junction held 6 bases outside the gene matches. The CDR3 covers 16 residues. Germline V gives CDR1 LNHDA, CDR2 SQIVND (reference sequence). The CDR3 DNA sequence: TGTGCCAGTAGTATAGAGGTAGCGGGGGGCCTGGATACGCAGTATTTT. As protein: CASSIEVAGGLDTQYF.

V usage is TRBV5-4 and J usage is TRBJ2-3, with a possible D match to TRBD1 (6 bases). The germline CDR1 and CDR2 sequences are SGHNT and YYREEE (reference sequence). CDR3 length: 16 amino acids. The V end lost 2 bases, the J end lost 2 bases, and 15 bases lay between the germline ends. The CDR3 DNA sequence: TGTGCCAGCAGCTTACGGGGAAGGGGGTTCACAGATACGCAGTATTTT. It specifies CASSLRGRGFTDTQYF.

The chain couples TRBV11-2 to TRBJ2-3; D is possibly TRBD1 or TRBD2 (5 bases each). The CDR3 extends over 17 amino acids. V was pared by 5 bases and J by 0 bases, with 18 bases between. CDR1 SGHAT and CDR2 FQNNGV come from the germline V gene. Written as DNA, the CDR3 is TGTGCCAGCAGCCCCCGGGACGACGGATTAAGCACAGATACGCAGTATTTT. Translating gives CASSPRDDGLSTDTQYF.

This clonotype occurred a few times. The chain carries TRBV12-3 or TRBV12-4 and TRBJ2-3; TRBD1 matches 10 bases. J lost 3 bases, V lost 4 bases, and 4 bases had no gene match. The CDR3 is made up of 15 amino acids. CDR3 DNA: TGTGCCAGCAGTTACCGGGACAGGGGAACAGATACGCAGTATTTT. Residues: CASSYRDRGTDTQYF.

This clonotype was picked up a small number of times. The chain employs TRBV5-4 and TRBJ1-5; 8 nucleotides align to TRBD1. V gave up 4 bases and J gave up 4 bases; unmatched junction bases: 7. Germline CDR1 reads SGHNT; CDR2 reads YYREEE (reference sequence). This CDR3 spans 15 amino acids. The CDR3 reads CASSLGTGANQPQHF. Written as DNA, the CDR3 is TGTGCCAGCAGCCTAGGGACAGGAGCTAATCAGCCCCAGCATTTT. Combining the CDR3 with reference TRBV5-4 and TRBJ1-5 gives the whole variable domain ETGVTQSPTHLIKTRGQQVTLRCSSQSGHNTVSWYQQALGQGPQFIFQYYREEENGRGNFPPRFSGLQFPNYSSELNVNALELDDSALYLCASSLGTGANQPQHFGDGTRLSIL.

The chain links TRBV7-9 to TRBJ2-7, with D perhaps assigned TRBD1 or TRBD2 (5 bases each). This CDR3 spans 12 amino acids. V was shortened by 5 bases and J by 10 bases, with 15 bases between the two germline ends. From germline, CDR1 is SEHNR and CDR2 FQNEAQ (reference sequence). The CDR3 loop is CASSLGTRPQYF. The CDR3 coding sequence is TGTGCCAGCAGCCTGGGGACGCGGCCCCAGTACTTC. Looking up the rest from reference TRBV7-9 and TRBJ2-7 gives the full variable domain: DTGVSQNPRHKITKRGQNVTFRCDPISEHNRLYWYRQTLGQGPEFLTYFQNEAQLEKSRLLSDRFSAERPKGSFSTLEIQRTEQGDSAMYLCASSLGTRPQYFGPGTRLTVT.